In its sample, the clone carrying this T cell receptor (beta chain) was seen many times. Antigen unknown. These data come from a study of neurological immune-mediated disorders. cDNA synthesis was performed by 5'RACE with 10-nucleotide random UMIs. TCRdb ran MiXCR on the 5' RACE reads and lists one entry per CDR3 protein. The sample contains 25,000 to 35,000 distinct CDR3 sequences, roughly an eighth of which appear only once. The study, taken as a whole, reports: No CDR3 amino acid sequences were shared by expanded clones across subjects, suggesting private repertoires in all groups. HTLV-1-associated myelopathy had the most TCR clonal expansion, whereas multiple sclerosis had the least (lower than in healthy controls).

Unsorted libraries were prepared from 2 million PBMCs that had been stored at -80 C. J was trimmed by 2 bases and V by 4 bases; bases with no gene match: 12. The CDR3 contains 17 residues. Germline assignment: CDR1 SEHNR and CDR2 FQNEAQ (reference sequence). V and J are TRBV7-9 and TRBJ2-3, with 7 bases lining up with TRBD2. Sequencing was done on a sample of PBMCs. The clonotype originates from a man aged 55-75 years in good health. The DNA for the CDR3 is TGTGCCAGCAGCTCTTCCCTGGGCCTAGCGGACACAGATACGCAGTATTTT. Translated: CASSSSLGLADTDTQYF.